The next 20 T cell receptor beta chains were all read from a single sample in a study of response to subunit inactivated influenza vaccine. One entry per CDR3 protein, called by TCRdb with MiXCR from the RT-PCR reads. The sample gives about 570,000 distinct CDR3 sequences, approximately 10% of which show up once; 8% to 13% is in the top ten. This same sample was also taken into another study, of T cells expressing NK-cell markers. In that study: Researchers built TCR beta cDNA using 5'RACE template switching with UMIs.

Here the sequenced sample was PBMCs from blood, taken on the day of vaccination. These receptors were taken from a man in his forties or fifties who received an inactivated influenza vaccine.

This clonotype was detected only a few times. The genes are TRBV11-2 and TRBJ1-5; no clear D. Trimming pared 0 bases from V and 6 bases from J, leaving 6 bases between. The CDR3 covers 13 residues. Germline lookup yields CDR1 SGHAT and CDR2 FQNNGV. CDR3 DNA sequence: TGTGCCAGCAGCTTAGATCGGGTTCAGCCCCAGCATTTT. It encodes CASSLDRVQPQHF. Supplemented by reference TRBV11-2 and TRBJ1-5, the full variable domain reads EAGVAQSPRYKIIEKRQSVAFWCNPISGHATLYWYQQILGQGPKLLIQFQNNGVVDDSQLPKDRFSAERLKGVDSTLKIQPAKLEDSAVYLCASSLDRVQPQHFGDGTRLSIL.

The chain recombines TRBV10-3 with TRBJ1-6; 8 nucleotides align to TRBD1. Germline CDR1 reads ENHRY; CDR2 reads SYGVKD. The CDR3 extends over 14 amino acids. The ends lost 6 bases at V and 7 bases at J; junction bases unmatched: 5. The CDR3 nucleotides are TGTGCCATCAGCGCGGACAGGGAGAATTCACCCCTCCACTTT. This encodes CAISADRENSPLHF.

This clonotype was counted between two and nine times. This chain uses TRBV10-3 with TRBJ1-3, with a tentative D call TRBD1 (6 bases). Looked up from germline, CDR1 is ENHRY and CDR2 is SYGVKD. Trimming stripped 6 bases from V and 4 bases from J, with 13 bases between. The CDR3 runs to 14 residues. CDR3 in amino acids: CAIRQGMGGNTIYF. CDR3 in DNA: TGTGCCATCAGACAGGGAATGGGCGGAAACACCATATATTTT.

Regarding this clonotype: One end of the junction is discordant with germline, which a read error may explain. J is TRBJ2-3 and V is TRBV5-4; the D is unclear. Germline V gives CDR1 SGHNT, CDR2 YYREEE (reference sequence). The CDR3 spans 17 residues. Here the CDR3 DNA reads TGTGCCAGCGGCTTGGTGGTCGGATCCAATCGGCCAGATACGCAGTATTTT. Its translation is CASGLVVGSNRPDTQYF.

Of note for this clonotype: A read error may account for a junction end that differs from germline. The chain carries TRBV10-3 and TRBJ1-4; D is uncertain. This CDR3 has 13 amino acids. Germline V CDR1 and CDR2: ENHRY, SYGVKD. The DNA for the CDR3 is TGTGCCACCAGTGGAGACCTTAATGAAAAACTGTTTTTT. It encodes CATSGDLNEKLFF.

The rearrangement links TRBV12-3 or TRBV12-4 to TRBJ2-5, with TRBD1 identical over 8 bases. V was clipped by 5 bases and J by 0 bases; unmatched bases: 8. The CDR3 runs to 16 residues. The CDR3 region has the DNA TGTGCCAGCAGTCCGAGTAGCAGGGGGCACCAAGAGACCCAGTACTTC. Protein product: CASSPSSRGHQETQYF.

This clonotype was observed a handful of times. The chain couples TRBV4-1 to TRBJ2-3; D not resolved. The CDR3 runs 16 residues. The germline CDR1 and CDR2 sequences are MGHRA and YSYEKL. V was trimmed by 1 base and J by 1 base, leaving 12 bases between them. CDR3 DNA: TGCGCCAGCAGCCAAGTTCTGGGGTCGGGCACAGATACGCAGTATTTT. Residues: CASSQVLGSGTDTQYF.

The rearrangement links TRBV20-1 to TRBJ1-1, with unresolved D. Trimming removed 4 bases from V and 0 bases from J, with 12 bases in between. This CDR3 has 14 residues. Per germline, CDR1 DFQATT and CDR2 SNEGSKA (reference sequence). The DNA for the CDR3 is TGCAGTGCTACTACCGGGCCAATGAACACTGAAGCTTTCTTT. It is translated as CSATTGPMNTEAFF.

This clonotype appeared many times. In DNA, the CDR3 is TGTGCCACCAGCAGAGGGGATTATCTTACTAGTTGGGGCACAGATACGCAGTATTTT. Amino acid sequence: CATSRGDYLTSWGTDTQYF. This rearrangement joins TRBV15 to TRBJ2-3, with D possibly matching TRBD2 (5 bases). Germline V gene sequence: CDR1 LNHNV, CDR2 YYDKDF (reference sequence). This CDR3 contains 19 residues. V lost 1 base and J lost 1, with 21 bases in between. The full variable domain, with the rest looked up from reference TRBV15 and TRBJ2-3, is DAMVIQNPRYQVTQFGKPVTLSCSQTLNHNVMYWYQQKSSQAPKLLFHYYDKDFNNEADTPDNFQSRRPNTSFCFLDIRSPGLGDTAMYLCATSRGDYLTSWGTDTQYFGPGTRLTVL.

The chain is built from TRBV12-3 or TRBV12-4 and TRBJ2-5, with D possibly being TRBD1 (6 bases). The CDR3 is 16 amino acids. V was shortened by 5 bases and J by 2 bases, with 18 bases between the two germline ends. CDR3 bases: TGTGCCAGCAGTAACCAGTTGGGGGACATACAAGAGACCCAGTACTTC. Amino acids: CASSNQLGDIQETQYF.

This clonotype has a handful of counts. The V and J genes are TRBV7-9 and TRBJ2-5, with D unresolved. Germline assignment: CDR1 SEHNR and CDR2 FQNEAQ (reference sequence). This CDR3 region has 13 residues. Trimming stripped 0 bases from V and 3 bases from J, with 5 bases between. The CDR3 nucleotides read TGTGCCAGCAGCTTAGCTCTGAAAGAGACCCAGTACTTC. Protein sequence: CASSLALKETQYF. Full variable domain (outside the CDR3, taken from reference TRBV7-9 and TRBJ2-5): DTGVSQNPRHKITKRGQNVTFRCDPISEHNRLYWYRQTLGQGPEFLTYFQNEAQLEKSRLLSDRFSAERPKGSFSTLEIQRTEQGDSAMYLCASSLALKETQYFGPGTRLLVL.

The V gene is TRBV5-1, the J gene TRBJ2-1, with 9 bases lining up with TRBD2. V shed 6 bases and J 0 bases; nucleotides not matched to a gene: 4. Germline CDR1 is SGHRS and CDR2 is YFSETQ. The CDR3 contains 15 residues. CDR3 bases: TGCGCCAGCACCTCACTAGCGGGCTCCTACAATGAGCAGTTCTTC. Amino acid sequence: CASTSLAGSYNEQFF.

V and J are TRBV11-2 and TRBJ2-3; TRBD2 is a possible D gene (6 bases). Germline loops: CDR1 SGHAT, CDR2 FQNNGV. The CDR3 spans 16 residues. V was pared by 6 bases and J by 1 base, with 17 bases between. The CDR3 region is CASRPISREGTDTQYF. The CDR3, as DNA: TGTGCCAGCAGACCGATCTCAAGGGAGGGCACAGATACGCAGTATTTT. Full variable domain (outside the CDR3, taken from reference TRBV11-2 and TRBJ2-3): EAGVAQSPRYKIIEKRQSVAFWCNPISGHATLYWYQQILGQGPKLLIQFQNNGVVDDSQLPKDRFSAERLKGVDSTLKIQPAKLEDSAVYLCASRPISREGTDTQYFGPGTRLTVL.

The chain uses TRBV7-9 and TRBJ2-1; unclear D gene. Trimming took 2 bases from V and 2 from J, leaving 10 bases between them. Per germline, CDR1 SEHNR and CDR2 FQNEAQ (reference sequence). The CDR3 extends over 15 amino acids. The CDR3 region is CASSLKARPYNEQFF. Here the CDR3 DNA reads TGTGCCAGCAGCTTAAAGGCCAGACCCTACAATGAGCAGTTCTTC.

The gene calls are TRBV14 and TRBJ2-3; D unclear. Germline CDR1 and CDR2: SGHDN and FVKESK. The length of the CDR3 is 13 residues. The V gene lost 5 bases and the J gene lost 6 bases, with 12 bases spanning the gap. The CDR3 DNA reads TGTGCCAGCAGCACAAAATTGGTTGATACGCAGTATTTT. Amino acids: CASSTKLVDTQYF.

This clonotype was counted many times. V is TRBV5-1 and J is TRBJ2-2; 8 bases match TRBD2. Germline trimming cut 7 bases from V and 0 bases from J; bases unmatched to any gene: 2. The CDR3 length is 14 residues. CDR1 and CDR2 from the germline V gene are SGHRS and YFSETQ. In DNA, the CDR3 is TGCGCCAGCCATAGCGGGACGAACACCGGGGAGCTGTTTTTT. Its translation is CASHSGTNTGELFF.

This clonotype was detected a few times. The genes are TRBV3-1 and TRBJ2-1; TRBD2 agrees at 8 bases. The CDR3 runs 16 residues. Germline values: CDR1 LGHDT, CDR2 YNNKEL (reference sequence). After removal of 3 bases from V and 0 bases from J, the junction contained 4 bases not matched to a gene. The CDR3 here is CASSQIAGFSYNEQFF. CDR3 bases: TGTGCCAGCAGCCAGATAGCGGGGTTCTCCTACAATGAGCAGTTCTTC.

This clonotype was seen a few times. V usage is TRBV12-5 and J usage is TRBJ2-4; 10 nucleotides align to TRBD1. CDR3 size: 18 residues. Germline CDR1 is LGHNT and CDR2 is FRNRAP. The J segment lost 0 bases and the V segment lost 5 bases, leaving 10 bases of the junction unmatched. The CDR3 DNA follows: TGTGCTAGTGGTACCCGACAGGGGGCAATGGGAGCCAAAAACATTCAGTACTTC. Protein product: CASGTRQGAMGAKNIQYF.

The genes are TRBV11-3 and TRBJ2-1; D is unclear. The CDR3 is 16 residues long. Trimming shortened V by 3 bases and J by 0 bases, and 12 bases separated the two germline ends. Germline assignment: CDR1 SGHNT and CDR2 YENEEA. The CDR3 nucleotides are TGTGCCAGCAGCTTTGCCGGGCAGAGCTCCTACAATGAGCAGTTCTTC. This sequence encodes CASSFAGQSSYNEQFF.

This clonotype occurred a few times. The rearrangement joins TRBV5-1 to TRBJ1-3; unclear D gene. CDR3 length: 13 residues. The V end was cut by 7 bases, the J end by 0 bases, with 8 bases between. CDR1 is SGHRS, CDR2 YFSETQ, per germline. CDR3 region: CASSGYSGNTIYF. CDR3 sequence (DNA): TGCGCCAGCTCCGGATACTCTGGAAACACCATATATTTT. The variable domain in full, with the rest retrieved from reference TRBV5-1 and TRBJ1-3, is KAGVTQTPRYLIKTRGQQVTLSCSPISGHRSVSWYQQTPGQGLQFLFEYFSETQRNKGNFPGRFSGRQFSNSRSEMNVSTLELGDSALYLCASSGYSGNTIYFGEGSWLTVV.